Following are 17 T cell receptor beta chains from one sample sequenced in a study of human T cells and chemical hapten exposure. Via MiXCR, TCRdb re-called the RACE reads, giving one row per CDR3 protein. The sample consists of about 94,000 distinct CDR3 sequences, 7.5% to 10% of them appearing once. Time point here: patch test 2, 6 weeks after DPC sensitization. As for treatment: therapeutic diphenylcyclopropenone sensitization with weekly scalp DPC. This specimen was whole blood, taken in connection with sensitization to the hapten diphenylcyclopropenone (DPC). These receptors originate from a woman aged 40-49 years with alopecia areata. Some clones in this sample may be carry-over from other donors' samples.

This clonotype occurred a few times. This chain links TRBV5-6 with TRBJ1-5; D is perhaps TRBD1 (5 bases). V was pared by 5 bases and J by 6 bases, with 18 bases between. CDR3 size: 15 residues. Germline assignment: CDR1 SGHDT and CDR2 YYEEEE. The CDR3 coding sequence is TGTGCCAGCAGTTATTATGGGACGGCACGTCAGCCCCAGCATTTT. Its translation: CASSYYGTARQPQHF.

This clonotype occurred a few times. The V gene is TRBV28, the J gene TRBJ2-1, with 13 bases fitting TRBD2. The ends lost 6 bases at V and 13 bases at J; junction bases unmatched: 6. From germline, CDR1 is MDHEN and CDR2 SYDVKM. CDR3 size: 13 residues. The CDR3 is CASSWTSGSAQFF. The CDR3 DNA reads as TGTGCCAGCAGCTGGACTAGCGGGAGCGCCCAGTTCTTC.

In this sample, this clonotype turned up many times. V is TRBV28 and J is TRBJ2-3; no clear D gene. Trimming pared 7 bases from V and 0 bases from J, leaving 8 bases between. The CDR3 covers 13 residues. In germline, CDR1 is MDHEN, CDR2 SYDVKM. CDR3 loop: CASTESSTDTQYF. The DNA for the CDR3 is TGTGCCAGCACAGAGTCAAGCACAGATACGCAGTATTTT.

This clonotype was found many times. The chain links TRBV12-3 or TRBV12-4 to TRBJ1-1, with 7 positions matching TRBD1. The V segment lost 8 bases and the J segment 5 bases; nucleotides outside the gene matches: 8. CDR3 length: 13 amino acids. CDR3 in DNA: TGTGCCAGCTCAGACAGGGAGGATACTGAAGCTTTCTTT. It is translated as CASSDREDTEAFF.

The gene calls are TRBV5-4 and TRBJ2-1; perhaps TRBD1 as D (5 bases). The CDR3 extends over 15 amino acids. Germline CDR1 is SGHNT and CDR2 is YYREEE (reference sequence). V was trimmed by 4 bases and J by 1 base, leaving 12 bases between them. CDR3 coding DNA: TGTGCCAGCAGCCGCTGGTCAGGGTCCTACAATGAGCAGTTCTTC. It yields the protein CASSRWSGSYNEQFF.

At least ten counts were recorded for this clonotype. The chain couples TRBV4-1 to TRBJ2-2; perhaps D is TRBD1 or TRBD2 (5 bases each). The CDR3 length is 15 residues. The ends were cut back, 4 bases at V and 0 bases at J, with 9 bases in the middle. Germline values: CDR1 MGHRA, CDR2 YSYEKL. The chain's CDR3 is CASSRDAANTGELFF. For the CDR3, the DNA is TGCGCCAGCAGCCGGGACGCCGCGAACACCGGGGAGCTGTTTTTT.

This clonotype was seen at least ten times. J is TRBJ2-1 and V is TRBV7-6, with 10 bases identical to TRBD2. Germline CDR1 SGHVS, CDR2 FNYEAQ. V shed 5 bases, J shed 2 bases, and the junction held 6 bases outside the gene matches. The CDR3 sequence is 16 residues long. CDR3 DNA sequence: TGTGCCAGCAGCCGAGTAGCGGGAGGAACCTACAATGAGCAGTTCTTC. This translates into CASSRVAGGTYNEQFF.

In its sample, this clonotype was seen many times. The rearrangement uses TRBV7-3 and TRBJ2-7, with D hard to call. CDR1 is SGHTA, CDR2 FQGTGA, per germline. This CDR3 is 13 amino acids long. The V end lost 1 base, the J end lost 5 bases, and 9 bases lay between the germline ends. CDR3 residues: CASSLSQGDEQYF. CDR3 coding DNA: TGTGCCAGCAGCTTAAGTCAAGGAGACGAGCAGTACTTC.

V and J are TRBV7-2 and TRBJ2-3, with 7 bases aligning to TRBD2. The V segment lost 5 bases and the J segment 2 bases; nucleotides outside the gene matches: 7. The CDR3 runs 15 residues. Germline V gene sequence: CDR1 SGHTA, CDR2 FQGNSA. The CDR3 region has the DNA TGTGCCAGCAGCCCCCGACTAGCAAACACAGATACGCAGTATTTT. Protein sequence: CASSPRLANTDTQYF.

V usage is TRBV12-3 or TRBV12-4 and J usage is TRBJ2-7; TRBD1 aligns across 7 bases. The CDR3 sequence is 14 residues long. With 5 bases clipped from V and 0 bases from J, the junction kept 4 bases outside the gene matches. The CDR3 DNA is TGTGCCAGCAGTCCGGGACAGTTCTCCTACGAGCAGTACTTC. Its translation: CASSPGQFSYEQYF.

This clonotype has a count of ten or more. The rearrangement links TRBV25-1 to TRBJ2-5; D remains unclear. Germline V gene lookup returns CDR1 MGHDK and CDR2 SYGVNS. The CDR3 length is 13 residues. Trimming took off 6 bases at V and 5 bases at J, with 13 bases between the two ends. CDR3 DNA sequence: TGTGCCAGCAGGGGATCTCTCGGGGAGACCCAGTACTTC. Translated, it gives CASRGSLGETQYF.

The genes are TRBV6-5 and TRBJ1-1, with 9 positions matching TRBD1. Trimming took 6 bases from V and 5 from J; bases not matched to a gene: 7. Germline V gene sequence: CDR1 MNHEY, CDR2 SVGAGI. The length of the CDR3 is 14 residues. CDR3 region: CASRPADRGTEAFF. The DNA for the CDR3 is TGTGCCAGCAGACCCGCCGACAGGGGGACTGAAGCTTTCTTT.

This clonotype was seen a handful of times. This chain connects TRBV19 to TRBJ2-1; TRBD2 matches 7 bases. CDR1 and CDR2 from the germline V gene are LNHDA and SQIVND (reference sequence). V shed 3 bases and J 4 bases; nucleotides not matched to a gene: 9. CDR3 length equals 16 residues. For the CDR3, the DNA is TGTGCCAGTAGTATCGGAGGGAGGGCCGGGTACAATGAGCAGTTCTTC. Translated, it gives CASSIGGRAGYNEQFF.

V usage is TRBV20-1 and J usage is TRBJ2-7; TRBD1 agrees at 9 bases. The CDR3 contains 13 residues. J was trimmed by 0 bases and V by 6 bases; bases with no gene match: 3. The germline CDR1 and CDR2 sequences are DFQATT and SNEGSKA (reference sequence). CDR3 protein: CSAQTGGSYEQYF. In DNA, the CDR3 is TGCAGTGCCCAGACAGGGGGCTCCTACGAGCAGTACTTC.

This clonotype was seen ten or more times. The rearrangement joins TRBV7-3 to TRBJ2-6; TRBD2 agrees at 8 bases. Losses at the gene ends were 2 bases for V and 1 base for J; bases not matched to a gene: 10. The length of the CDR3 is 19 residues. In germline, CDR1 is SGHTA, CDR2 FQGTGA. CDR3 nucleotides: TGTGCCAGCAGCTTATGGGCGGGAGGTCCCCTATCTGGGGCCAACGTCCTGACTTTC. Translating it yields CASSLWAGGPLSGANVLTF. The complete variable domain, with remaining parts taken from reference TRBV7-3 and TRBJ2-6, reads GAGVSQTPSNKVTEKGKYVELRCDPISGHTALYWYRQSLGQGPEFLIYFQGTGAADDSGLPNDRFFAVRPEGSVSTLKIQRTERGDSAVYLCASSLWAGGPLSGANVLTFGAGSRLTVL.

The J gene is TRBJ2-1, the V gene TRBV4-1; D remains ambiguous. This CDR3 is built from 19 residues. The V and J ends lost 0 bases and 0 bases respectively, with 18 bases between them. The V gene's germline CDR1 is MGHRA and CDR2 YSYEKL. DNA for the CDR3: TGCGCCAGCAGCCAAGATGGTCCCAGGCTCTCCCCCTCCTACAATGAGCAGTTCTTC. This translates into CASSQDGPRLSPSYNEQFF.

The rearrangement uses TRBV12-3 or TRBV12-4 and TRBJ2-5; 9 positions match TRBD1. The CDR3 consists of 14 residues. V shed 6 bases and J 2 bases; nucleotides not matched to a gene: 4. Here the CDR3 reads CASSWGQGQETQYF. CDR3 DNA: TGTGCCAGCAGCTGGGGACAGGGACAAGAGACCCAGTACTTC.